A single sample gave rise to the 10 T cell receptor beta chains below, sequenced in a study of beta chain features in type 1 diabetes. Overall study results and limits: Moderate yet significant TCRB CDR3 shortening was seen in Type 1 diabetes patients in all four CD4+ subsets.

Antigens for these TCRs are unknown. Expressed TCRB transcripts got sequenced, as all isolated RNA was reverse transcribed. Using immunoSEQ multiplex PCR, the repertoire was profiled, and TCRdb retains in-frame clones only, with some absent. This sample has hundreds of thousands of clones, with 11% to 15% found just once. Sample: naive CD4+ T cells from blood. The receptors here all came from a man younger than 30 with type 1 diabetes.

There are a few counts of this clone. The CDR3 nucleotides read TGTGCCAGCAGCGTAGGCACCCGCACAGATACGCAGTATTTT. This codes for CASSVGTRTDTQYF. V is TRBV9 and J is TRBJ2-3; D is undetermined. Germline CDR1 and CDR2: SGDLS and YYNGEE. V gave up 0 bases and J gave up 1 base, with 6 bases separating them. This CDR3 spans 14 amino acids.

The chain joins TRBV28 to TRBJ2-1, with no clear D. The length of the CDR3 is 15 residues. CDR1 is MDHEN, CDR2 SYDVKM, per germline. V lost 5 bases, J lost 3 bases, and 14 bases lay in between. CDR3 nucleotide sequence: TGTGCCAGCAGTCCACCGTCAATGCTCTACAATGAGCAGTTCTTC. Residues: CASSPPSMLYNEQFF.

This clone was counted only a few times. The chain uses TRBV6-6 and TRBJ1-2, with D unclear. Germline V gene data show CDR1 as MNHNY and CDR2 as SVGAGI (reference sequence). The CDR3 has 14 amino acids. V was pared by 7 bases and J by 0 bases, with 12 bases between. The CDR3 protein is CASTSIQTNYGYTF. In DNA form, the CDR3 reads TGTGCCAGCACCAGCATCCAAACTAACTATGGCTACACCTTC.

The rearrangement joins TRBV16 to TRBJ1-2; D remains unclear. This CDR3 region has 14 residues. Trimming removed 0 bases from V and 1 base from J, with 6 bases in between. CDR1 and CDR2 (germline): KGHSY, FQNENV. This CDR3 is CASSQSGINYGYTF. For the CDR3, the DNA is TGTGCCAGCAGCCAATCGGGTATTAACTATGGCTACACCTTC.

This clone occurred a few times. This rearrangement joins TRBV30 to TRBJ2-7; D possibly uses TRBD1 or TRBD2 (5 bases each). The germline gives CDR1 GTSNPN, CDR2 SVGIG (reference sequence). V was cut by 7 bases and J by 6 bases, with 19 bases left in between. The CDR3 consists of 13 residues. This CDR3 reads CALSMGLGGEQYF. CDR3 nucleotides: TGTGCCTTATCCATGGGGCTTGGGGGCGAGCAGTACTTC.

In this sample, this clone turned up a few times. CDR3 coding DNA: TGTGCCAGCAGCTCCAGACACGAGCAGTACTTC. This codes for CASSSRHEQYF. V gene TRBV13 combines with J gene TRBJ2-7; no clear D. CDR3 length: 11 amino acids. Trimming took 4 bases from V and 5 from J, leaving 6 bases between them. CDR1 PRHDT and CDR2 FYEKMQ come from the germline V gene (reference sequence).

This rearrangement joins TRBV7-2 to TRBJ1-6; D is undetermined. CDR3 size: 16 residues. CDR1 SGHTA and CDR2 FQGNSA come from the germline V gene. Trimming removed 5 bases at V and 4 bases at J, with 15 bases between. The CDR3 bases are TGTGCCAGCAGCATATTTGCGGTCCAATATAATTCACCCCTCCACTTT. Translating it yields CASSIFAVQYNSPLHF.

The rearrangement links TRBV2 to TRBJ1-2; D possibly corresponds to TRBD1 (5 bases). Trimming removed 3 bases at V and 5 bases at J, with 13 bases between. Germline lookup yields CDR1 SNHLY and CDR2 FYNNEI. The CDR3 has 14 amino acids. CDR3 loop: CASSDRAYSYGYTF. CDR3 coding DNA: TGTGCCAGCAGTGACAGGGCCTACTCTTATGGCTACACCTTC.

The V gene is TRBV30, the J gene TRBJ2-7; the match to TRBD2 covers 8 bases. The CDR3 totals 12 residues. With 8 bases clipped from V and 2 bases from J, the junction kept 5 bases outside the gene matches. The germline gives CDR1 GTSNPN, CDR2 SVGIG (reference sequence). In DNA, the CDR3 is TGTGCCGCTGAACTAGCGGCCTACGAGCAGTACTTC. This encodes CAAELAAYEQYF.

The genes are TRBV7-2 and TRBJ2-1, with 8 bases that match TRBD1. CDR1 is SGHTA and CDR2 is FQGNSA in the germline V gene. CDR3 length: 16 residues. Trimming at V came to 5 bases and at J to 4 bases, leaving 10 bases not matched to a gene. CDR3 amino acids: CASSAGGRLLYNEQFF. The CDR3 DNA sequence: TGTGCCAGCAGCGCAGGGGGCCGGTTACTATACAATGAGCAGTTCTTC.